The sequence of this T cell receptor (beta chain) was determined in a study of T-cell reconstitution after alpha-beta-depleted transplantation in children. Molecular barcoding with unique molecular identifiers was used for the TCRbeta library. MiXCR, run by TCRdb on the PCR reads, gives a single entry per CDR3 protein. The table lists about 91,000 distinct CDR3 sequences, 8% to 9% of them singletons, with roughly 7% in the top ten. This clonotype appeared many times. Per germline, CDR1 MNHEY and CDR2 SVGAGI. V was trimmed by 11 bases and J by 0 bases, leaving 5 bases between them. CDR3 length: 11 residues.

The clonotype was recovered from a human donor who donated a stem cell graft to a child with congenital amegakaryocytic thrombocytopenia. The material was PBMCs from the stem cell graft donor, obtained from the stem cell graft. V is TRBV6-5 and J is TRBJ2-1; D is unresolved. The CDR3 DNA sequence: TGTGCCGCGCGCTCCTACAATGAGCAGTTCTTC. It encodes CAARSYNEQFF.